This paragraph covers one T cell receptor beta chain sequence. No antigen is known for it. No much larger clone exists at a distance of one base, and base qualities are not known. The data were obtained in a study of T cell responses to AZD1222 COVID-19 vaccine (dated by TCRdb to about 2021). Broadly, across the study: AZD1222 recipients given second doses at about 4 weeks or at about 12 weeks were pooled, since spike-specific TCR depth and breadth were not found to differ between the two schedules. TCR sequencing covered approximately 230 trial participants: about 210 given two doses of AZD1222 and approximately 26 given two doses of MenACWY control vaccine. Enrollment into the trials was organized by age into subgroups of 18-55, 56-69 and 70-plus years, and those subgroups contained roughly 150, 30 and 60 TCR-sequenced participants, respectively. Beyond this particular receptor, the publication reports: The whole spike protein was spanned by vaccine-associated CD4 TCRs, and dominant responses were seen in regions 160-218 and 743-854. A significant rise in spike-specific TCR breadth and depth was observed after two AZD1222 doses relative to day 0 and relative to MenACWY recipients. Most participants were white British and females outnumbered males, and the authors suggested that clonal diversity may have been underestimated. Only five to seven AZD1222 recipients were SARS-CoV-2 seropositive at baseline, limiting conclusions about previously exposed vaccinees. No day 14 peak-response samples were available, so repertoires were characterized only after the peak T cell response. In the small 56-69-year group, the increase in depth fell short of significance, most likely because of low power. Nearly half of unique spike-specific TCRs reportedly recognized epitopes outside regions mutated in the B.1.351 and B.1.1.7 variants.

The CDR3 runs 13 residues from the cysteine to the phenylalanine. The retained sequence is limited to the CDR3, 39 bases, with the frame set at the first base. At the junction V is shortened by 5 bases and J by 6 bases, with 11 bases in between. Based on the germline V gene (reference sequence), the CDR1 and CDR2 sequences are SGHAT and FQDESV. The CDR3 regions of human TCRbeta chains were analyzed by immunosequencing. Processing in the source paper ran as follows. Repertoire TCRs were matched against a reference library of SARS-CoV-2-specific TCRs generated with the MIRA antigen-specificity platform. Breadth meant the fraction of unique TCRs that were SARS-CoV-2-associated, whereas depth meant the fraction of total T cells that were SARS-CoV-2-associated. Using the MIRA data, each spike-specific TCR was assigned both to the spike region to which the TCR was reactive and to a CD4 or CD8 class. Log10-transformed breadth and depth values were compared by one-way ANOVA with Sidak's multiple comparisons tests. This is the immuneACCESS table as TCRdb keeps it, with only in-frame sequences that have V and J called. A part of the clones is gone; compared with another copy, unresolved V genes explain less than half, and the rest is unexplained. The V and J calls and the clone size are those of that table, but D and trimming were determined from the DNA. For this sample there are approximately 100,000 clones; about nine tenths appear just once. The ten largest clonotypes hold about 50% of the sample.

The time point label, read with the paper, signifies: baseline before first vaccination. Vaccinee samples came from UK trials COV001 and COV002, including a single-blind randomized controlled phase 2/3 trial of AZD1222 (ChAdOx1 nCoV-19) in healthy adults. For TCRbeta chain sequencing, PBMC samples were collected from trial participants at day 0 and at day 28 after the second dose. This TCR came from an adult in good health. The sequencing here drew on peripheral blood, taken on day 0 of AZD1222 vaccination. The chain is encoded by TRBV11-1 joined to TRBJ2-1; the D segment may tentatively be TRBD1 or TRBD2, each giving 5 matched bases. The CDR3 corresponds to CASSHGAPNEQFF. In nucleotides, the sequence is TGTGCCAGCAGCCACGGGGCCCCCAATGAGCAGTTCTTC.